Below, 19 T cell receptor beta chains from the same sample are listed, as sequenced in a study of T cells in Graves' hyperthyroidism and ophthalmopathy. It was RNA transcripts that yielded the amplified TCR beta CDR3 regions. During a first-round RT-PCR of the TCR CDR3, the HTBI primer set was used. TCRdb used MiXCR to reprocess the multiplex PCR reads, holding one entry per CDR3 protein. The sample consists of 300,000 to 450,000 distinct CDR3 sequences, approximately 15% of them appearing once. The sequenced sample was blood. These receptors were taken from a woman aged 60-75 years with Graves' hyperthyroidism.

This clonotype occurred many times. This may come from a read error, since a much larger clone is one base off. The chain couples TRBV28 to TRBJ1-1; the match to TRBD1 covers 7 bases. The CDR3 consists of 13 residues. In germline, CDR1 is MDHEN, CDR2 SYDVKM. Trimming removed 5 bases from V and 3 bases from J; junction bases left unmatched: 3. CDR3 bases: TGTGCCAGCAGTGAACAGGGGTACACTGAAGCTTTCTTT. Protein sequence: CASSEQGYTEAFF.

The rearrangement joins TRBV18 to TRBJ2-7; 11 bases agree with TRBD2. V gave up 3 bases and J gave up 5 bases; unmatched junction bases: 6. The CDR3 is made up of 15 amino acids. CDR1 is KGHSH and CDR2 is LQKENI in the germline V gene. CDR3 in amino acids: CASSPSTSGTNEQYF. The CDR3 DNA follows: TGTGCCAGCTCACCCTCGACTAGCGGGACTAACGAGCAGTACTTC.

This clonotype showed up many times. The chain carries TRBV27 and TRBJ2-7, with TRBD1 identical over 9 bases. The CDR3 extends over 14 amino acids. Germline assignment: CDR1 MNHEY and CDR2 SMNVEV (reference sequence). Trimming removed 2 bases from V and 5 bases from J; junction bases left unmatched: 4. The CDR3 coding sequence is TGTGCCAGCAGTTTAGGGACAGGGATCAACGAGCAGTACTTC. Amino acid sequence: CASSLGTGINEQYF.

On this clonotype itself: A much larger clone sits a single nucleotide away, making a read error possible. V is TRBV11-2 and J is TRBJ2-7; D call uncertain. CDR1 SGHAT and CDR2 FQNNGV come from the germline V gene. The CDR3 length is 15 residues. As DNA, the CDR3 is TGTGCCAACAGCCAAGTCTTGAGGCCTACCTACGAGCAGTACTTC. It specifies CANSQVLRPTYEQYF.

At least ten counts were recorded for this clonotype. This chain uses TRBV20-1 with TRBJ2-7; 8 nucleotides agree with TRBD1. The CDR3 runs to 15 residues. Germline CDR1 and CDR2: DFQATT and SNEGSKA (reference sequence). CDR3 bases: TGCAGCGCCAAGGAAGGACGGACAGGGAACTACGAGCAGTACTTC. It codes for CSAKEGRTGNYEQYF.

This rearrangement joins TRBV11-2 to TRBJ2-7; possible D gene TRBD2, 6 bases. The V and J ends lost 5 bases and 2 bases respectively, with 16 bases between them. The CDR3 covers 15 residues. The V gene's germline CDR1 is SGHAT and CDR2 FQNNGV. The CDR3 DNA sequence: TGTGCCAGCAGCATTAGCGGTTGGAAGGCCTACGAGCAGTACTTC. Translated, it gives CASSISGWKAYEQYF.

This clonotype was recorded many times. The chain couples TRBV18 to TRBJ2-1; 7 nucleotides agree with TRBD1. Germline trimming cut 4 bases from V and 0 bases from J; bases unmatched to any gene: 6. The length of the CDR3 is 16 residues. Germline V gene sequence: CDR1 KGHSH, CDR2 LQKENI. CDR3 sequence reads: CASSRIAGGSYNEQFF. The DNA for the CDR3 is TGTGCCAGCTCACGGATAGCAGGGGGCTCCTACAATGAGCAGTTCTTC.

This clonotype has ten or more counts. The gene calls are TRBV2 and TRBJ1-1; no definite D call. The V gene lost 4 bases and the J gene lost 5 bases, with 11 bases spanning the gap. This CDR3 comprises 13 residues. The V gene's germline CDR1 is SNHLY and CDR2 FYNNEI. DNA of the CDR3: TGTGCCAGCAGTGGCCGGATGGATACTGAAGCTTTCTTT. Protein: CASSGRMDTEAFF.

This clonotype was picked up many times. The J gene is TRBJ1-3, the V gene TRBV30, with D unresolved. CDR1 and CDR2 (germline): GTSNPN, SVGIG (reference sequence). The CDR3 consists of 12 residues. The V end was cut by 2 bases, the J end by 2 bases, with 4 bases between. CDR3 loop: CAWSITGNTIYF. DNA for the CDR3: TGTGCCTGGAGTATTACTGGAAACACCATATATTTT.

CDR3 sequence (DNA): TGCGCCAGCAGCTTGGCCGTGGGACAGGTCACCTACGAGCAGTACTTC. Amino acid sequence: CASSLAVGQVTYEQYF. J is TRBJ2-7 and V is TRBV5-1; 8 nucleotides match TRBD1. The CDR3 length is 16 residues. In germline, CDR1 is SGHRS, CDR2 YFSETQ. The J segment lost 2 bases and the V segment lost 0 bases, leaving 7 bases of the junction unmatched.

This chain uses TRBV27 with TRBJ2-7; unclear D gene. The germline V gene encodes CDR1 MNHEY and CDR2 SMNVEV (reference sequence). There are 13 residues in the CDR3. With 5 bases removed from V and 2 bases from J, the gap between germline ends came to 10 bases. The CDR3 DNA reads as TGTGCCAGCAGTCGCGCCTTGGCCTACGAGCAGTACTTC. Residues: CASSRALAYEQYF.

This clonotype was detected ten times or more. This sequence joins TRBV5-1 and TRBJ2-3, with 7 nucleotides matching TRBD2. The germline V gene encodes CDR1 SGHRS and CDR2 YFSETQ. The CDR3 contains 14 residues. V was pared by 2 bases and J by 2 bases, with 2 bases of the junction left unmatched. The CDR3 sequence: CASSFGLDTDTQYF. The CDR3 DNA follows: TGCGCCAGCAGCTTCGGACTAGACACAGATACGCAGTATTTT.

This clonotype was recorded at least ten times. The rearrangement joins TRBV7-9 to TRBJ1-2; 9 nucleotides agree with TRBD1. Germline V gene lookup returns CDR1 SEHNR and CDR2 FQNEAQ (reference sequence). With V trimmed by 5 bases and J by 5 bases, 9 bases remained unmatched. The CDR3 length is 15 residues. The CDR3 sequence: CASSGGTGRFYGYTF. The DNA of the CDR3 is TGTGCCAGCAGCGGCGGGACAGGGCGTTTTTATGGCTACACCTTC.

In its sample, this clonotype was seen many times. This rearrangement joins TRBV24-1 to TRBJ1-6; 7 bases agree with TRBD1. Germline CDR1 reads KGHDR; CDR2 reads SFDVKD. The CDR3 contains 15 residues. V dropped 4 bases and J dropped 13; count of bases not matched to a gene: 12. DNA of the CDR3: TGTGCCACCAGTGACCCCGGGACAGCTCTGGGGCCCCTCCACTTT. It encodes CATSDPGTALGPLHF.

This clonotype was observed at least ten times. This chain uses TRBV20-1 with TRBJ2-3, with D unresolved. V was trimmed by 0 bases and J by 5 bases, leaving 12 bases between them. CDR3 size: 14 residues. Germline lookup yields CDR1 DFQATT and CDR2 SNEGSKA (reference sequence). The CDR3 protein is CSARDRGYGDTQYF. The CDR3 DNA sequence: TGCAGTGCTAGAGATCGTGGGTACGGAGATACGCAGTATTTT.

To note about this clonotype: A much larger clonotype is one base distant, so this may be a read error. The rearrangement joins TRBV2 to TRBJ2-1; D assignment may be TRBD1 or TRBD2 (5 bases each). CDR1 is SNHLY and CDR2 is FYNNEI in the germline V gene. This CDR3 spans 14 amino acids. Between the trimmed V and J ends, which lost 3 bases and 8 bases, there was a span of 14 bases. DNA of the CDR3: TGTGCCAGCAGTGAGGGACGTACCTCGGATGAGCAGTTCTTC. Residues: CASSEGRTSDEQFF.

This clonotype was counted many times. This sequence joins TRBV2 and TRBJ1-1; D is possibly TRBD1 (6 bases). The CDR3 totals 14 residues. The ends were cut back, 6 bases at V and 1 base at J, with 12 bases in the middle. Germline loops: CDR1 SNHLY, CDR2 FYNNEI. CDR3 sequence (DNA): TGTGCCAGCAGGGCGTGGGGGCCGAACACTGAAGCTTTCTTT. Encoded protein: CASRAWGPNTEAFF.

This clonotype was detected ten times or more. The chain joins TRBV7-9 to TRBJ2-1; 10 nucleotides align to TRBD1. From germline, CDR1 is SEHNR and CDR2 FQNEAQ (reference sequence). Trimming at V came to 5 bases and at J to 7 bases, leaving 8 bases not matched to a gene. This CDR3 spans 15 amino acids. CDR3 sequence (DNA): TGTGCCAGCAGCCATCGACAGGGGGCGCGGAATGAGCAGTTCTTC. It codes for CASSHRQGARNEQFF.

The chain recombines TRBV5-1 with TRBJ2-7; TRBD1 matches at 9 bases. V lost 4 bases, J lost 3 bases, and 8 bases stayed unmatched. The CDR3 is 15 amino acids. CDR1 is SGHRS and CDR2 is YFSETQ in the germline V gene. CDR3 nucleotides: TGCGCCAGCAGCAGGGGACAGGGCAATCGCTACGAGCAGTACTTC. Residues: CASSRGQGNRYEQYF.